This T cell receptor (beta chain) derives from a study of metastatic and nonmetastatic thyroid tumors. In the study overall: The authors compared repertoires across blood and tumor or nodule tissue from malignant and benign thyroid patients. General study results and limits: Significantly higher TCR beta diversity was reportedly seen in malignant thyroid tumors than benign nodules, in blood and tumor.

All patients were treatment-naive before thyroid surgery. As concerns this clone: Its target is not known. One end of the junction varies from germline; a read error may be responsible.

TCRdb re-called the PCR reads through MiXCR. The data show some 40,000 clones, 24% seen once. This CDR3 comprises 14 residues. Germline CDR1 reads DFQATT; CDR2 reads SNEGSKA (reference sequence). The material sequenced was tumor tissue. This chain links TRBV20-1 with TRBJ2-7; 10 nucleotides align to TRBD2. This TCR was sampled from a female donor with papillary thyroid cancer or a benign thyroid nodule (not recorded which). Some clones in this sample may be carry-over from other donors' samples. The CDR3 nucleotides are TGCGGTGCCTTAGCGGGAGGTCGGTCGGACGAGCAGTACTTC. Translated: CGALAGGRSDEQYF.